A single sample gave rise to the 12 T cell receptor beta chains below, sequenced in a study of T-cell memory formation after mild COVID-19. TCRdb redid the calling of the 5' RACE reads with MiXCR, one entry per CDR3 protein. The sample has about 620,000 distinct CDR3 sequences; about a sixth are singletons. Sequenced material: PBMCs or a T cell subset sorted from them (not recorded which). These receptors were taken from an adult woman who had mild COVID-19 (a few samples of this study predate the infection). Cell type and time point are not known.

This clonotype was detected only a few times. The rearrangement links TRBV18 to TRBJ2-7; 10 nucleotides align to TRBD1. With V trimmed by 3 bases and J by 2 bases, 4 bases remained unmatched. CDR3 length equals 15 residues. Germline loops: CDR1 KGHSH, CDR2 LQKENI. The CDR3 reads CASSPQTGGPYEQYF. In DNA, the CDR3 is TGTGCCAGCTCACCGCAGACAGGGGGCCCCTACGAGCAGTACTTC.

The chain couples TRBV29-1 to TRBJ2-3; weak D call: TRBD2 (6 bases). The CDR3 has 13 amino acids. Germline V gene lookup returns CDR1 SQVTM and CDR2 ANQGSEA. In DNA form, the CDR3 reads TGCACGTCAGGAGGGGCCCTCACAGATACGCAGTATTTT. Translating gives CTSGGALTDTQYF.

This clonotype was seen at least ten times. The V gene is TRBV6-5, the J gene TRBJ1-1; no clear D gene. The germline CDR1 and CDR2 sequences are MNHEY and SVGAGI. Trimming shortened V by 2 bases and J by 7 bases, and 17 bases separated the two germline ends. The CDR3 consists of 15 residues. CDR3 nucleotides: TGTGCCAGCAGTTACCATCCGGGTCCCGGGCTTGAAGCTTTCTTT. Translation gives CASSYHPGPGLEAFF.

The CDR3 DNA sequence: TGTGCCAGCAGCCAAGCGGTGGGGTGGGCCGCAAACACCGGGGAGCTGTTTTTT. Translating gives CASSQAVGWAANTGELFF. The chain has TRBV3-1 and TRBJ2-2; D is undetermined. The V end was cut by 1 base, the J end by 2 bases, with 17 bases between. The CDR3 spans 18 residues. Germline CDR1 and CDR2: LGHDT and YNNKEL (reference sequence).

This clonotype was seen repeatedly, ten times or more. The J gene is TRBJ2-1, the V gene TRBV7-9, with TRBD2 matching over 10 bases. Looked up from germline, CDR1 is SEHNR and CDR2 is FQNEAQ (reference sequence). The CDR3 covers 17 residues. The V and J ends lost 1 base and 8 bases, in that order; junction bases with no gene match: 11. This chain's CDR3 is CASSLGASGGAGDEQFF. Written as DNA, the CDR3 is TGTGCCAGCAGCTTAGGGGCTAGCGGGGGCGCCGGGGATGAGCAGTTCTTC.

This clonotype has just a few counts. The gene calls are TRBV4-3 and TRBJ1-1; D is ambiguous. V lost 8 bases and J 0 bases, leaving 10 bases between the germline ends. The CDR3 has 13 amino acids. CDR1 and CDR2 (germline): LGHNA, YSLEER. CDR3 bases: TGCGCCAGCGGCTTAAAGATGAACACTGAAGCTTTCTTT. Translation: CASGLKMNTEAFF.

This chain links TRBV27 with TRBJ1-2, with 8 bases that match TRBD1. CDR3 length: 16 residues. Trimming removed 5 bases from V and 1 base from J; junction bases left unmatched: 9. Germline V lookup: CDR1 MNHEY, CDR2 SMNVEV (reference sequence). CDR3 sequence: CASSPDRVRVNYGYTF. The CDR3 coding sequence is TGTGCCAGCAGTCCGGACAGGGTGAGGGTTAACTATGGCTACACCTTC.

The chain couples TRBV9 to TRBJ2-1, with D unresolved. The CDR3 is made up of 13 amino acids. V was cut by 0 bases and J by 7 bases, with 8 bases left in between. Looked up from germline, CDR1 is SGDLS and CDR2 is YYNGEE. The chain's CDR3 is CASSVGLGNEQFF. The CDR3 coding sequence is TGTGCCAGCAGCGTAGGCCTGGGGAATGAGCAGTTCTTC.

This clonotype appeared a few times. The chain couples TRBV3-1 to TRBJ2-7; 12 bases align to TRBD2. Germline CDR1 is LGHDT and CDR2 is YNNKEL (reference sequence). After removal of 6 bases from V and 7 bases from J, the junction contained 7 bases not matched to a gene. This CDR3 has 14 amino acids. The CDR3, as DNA: TGTGCCAGCAGTCGGGGACTAGCGGGCTTGGAGCAGTACTTC. It translates to CASSRGLAGLEQYF.

This clonotype was counted a few times. CDR3: CASSASRDSYYEQYF. DNA for the CDR3: TGTGCCAGCAGTGCTAGCCGGGACAGCTACTACGAGCAGTACTTC. The V gene is TRBV25-1, the J gene TRBJ2-7; 7 nucleotides match TRBD1. The CDR3 runs to 15 residues. Losses at the gene ends were 4 bases for V and 3 bases for J; bases not matched to a gene: 9. Germline V lookup: CDR1 MGHDK, CDR2 SYGVNS.

The chain has TRBV7-9 and TRBJ2-2; D is ambiguous. Deletions cut 5 bases from V and 6 bases from J, with 10 bases between. CDR1 is SEHNR, CDR2 FQNEAQ, per germline (reference sequence). This CDR3 region has 13 residues. CDR3 region: CASSPLASGELFF. The CDR3 nucleotides are TGTGCCAGCAGCCCCCTGGCATCCGGGGAGCTGTTTTTT.

This clonotype was seen more than once but under ten times. This rearrangement joins TRBV27 to TRBJ1-2; D gene uncertain. Germline values: CDR1 MNHEY, CDR2 SMNVEV (reference sequence). V was pared by 5 bases and J by 8 bases, with 18 bases between. The CDR3 length is 14 residues. The CDR3 DNA follows: TGTGCCAGCAGTCCCTCGACGTCTTTGGAGGGCTACACCTTC. Translation gives CASSPSTSLEGYTF.